Listed below are T cell receptor beta chains from one sample, sequenced in a study of blood T cells in healthy people across ages. TCRdb fed the 5' RACE reads into MiXCR, producing one record per CDR3 protein. The sample shows 1.6 million or so distinct CDR3 sequences, almost 35% of them seen only once. Sequences were obtained from blood. Receptors were obtained from a woman younger than 45 in good health. Each CDR3 is given with its conserved first and last residue. A D gene is named only where the DNA matches it firmly. Rows give clone size only sometimes, using once, few, many, or a class for an expanded clone.

V	D	J	size	CDR3
TRBV20-1	-	TRBJ2-5	-	CSASRAWETQYF
TRBV20-1	TRBD2	TRBJ2-7	few	CSAREGEGEQYF
TRBV4-1	TRBD1	TRBJ2-7	-	CASSPERGRAETYEQYF
TRBV2	-	TRBJ2-3	once	CASSEAWDEYF
TRBV20-1	TRBD1	TRBJ1-2	-	CSAREGQDVYGYTF
TRBV4-2	-	TRBJ1-5	-	CASSQESGRGQPQHF
TRBV6-5	TRBD2	TRBJ2-3	-	CASSYSTSGGAGLKGDLDTQYF
TRBV6-5	TRBD1	TRBJ2-7	-	CASSTSATGSPYEQYF
TRBV25-1	-	TRBJ2-7	many	CASSITSGVEQYF
TRBV5-4	-	TRBJ2-2	once	CASSLAQSPGELFF
TRBV3-1	-	-	once	CASSHGGRNIQYF
TRBV7-6	TRBD2	TRBJ2-7	few	CASSSGLASGYEQYF
TRBV5-4	-	TRBJ2-7	-	CASSFAGVAGEQYF
TRBV5-1	-	TRBJ2-2	-	CASSPYSRGTGELFF
TRBV7-9	TRBD1	TRBJ1-2	few	CASSRDRGRGYGYTF
TRBV20-1	TRBD1	TRBJ2-1	once	CSARAGTEKYNEQFF
TRBV5-1	TRBD2	TRBJ2-1	-	CASSLWRGGRDEQFF
TRBV13	-	TRBJ1-5	-	CASSTGRMQPQHF
TRBV30	-	TRBJ1-1	-	CAWTPLGSVTEAFF
TRBV2	TRBD1	TRBJ1-5	few	CASSVTGDGNQPQHF
TRBV7-3	-	TRBJ2-1	-	CASSSAEGAYNEQFF
TRBV24-1	TRBD1	TRBJ2-3	few	CATSDGTGSADTQYF
TRBV30	-	TRBJ1-6	-	CAWSGIGGSPLHF
TRBV27	-	TRBJ1-2	few	CASSKRDGRDVGNYGYTF
TRBV23-1	TRBD1	TRBJ2-1	-	CASSQWGFPGQGAQGEQFF
TRBV7-9	-	TRBJ2-7	-	CASSHVAKYEQYF